The entry below describes one TCR beta chain. This clonotype was observed many times. The specificity of this receptor is unknown. Per-base quality was not reported, and no clone a single base away is much larger than it. The library was built by means of multiplex PCR. Sequenced on an Illumina HiSeq 4000. TCR beta libraries were built with iRepertoire HTBI primers and Arm-PCR amplification of CDR3 regions. Before sequencing, the PCR products went through gel purification. In the original analysis: Gene usage analysis of CDR3 amino acid clonotypes relied on the 60 to 65 TRBV and 15 or so TRBJ segments identified across samples. COPE and FqMerger were used to merge filtered high-quality paired reads into contigs. BLAST was used to align contigs to IMGT TRBV, TRBD and TRBJ reference genes, with CDR3 defined following IMGT. Any clonotype with a frequency above 0.1% was counted as a highly expanded clone. Shannon entropy was used to measure repertoire diversity, and the Gini coefficient was used to measure V-J evenness. Clonotypes shared by more than one individual were considered public. TCRdb redid the processing of the public reads, applying fastp at Q25 and MiXCR, and retained in-frame beta chains. Every distinct CDR3 protein forms one entry, paired with its most common genes and DNA. It is TCRdb's table, rather than the study itself, that gives the V and J calls and clone size. The sample table lists under 250,000 distinct CDR3 sequences, 15% to 20% of them with a count of one. The ten largest clones represent around 11% of the sample.

Sample time point, as interpreted from the label and publication: newly diagnosed GD, antithyroid drugs for less than 3 months. For both TCR sequencing and RNA sequencing, RNA was extracted from PBMCs in TRIzol. The diagnosis of Graves' disease followed American Thyroid Association guidelines. The patients came from an endocrinology department in Xi'an, China. From each patient, about 9.7 milliliters of peripheral blood was collected into an EDTA anticoagulant tube. Ficoll Paque Plus density gradient separation was used to isolate PBMCs, and no further T cell sorting was performed. An Agilent 2100 Bioanalyzer and agarose gel were used to check RNA quality, and a NanoDrop 2000 was used to measure RNA concentration. From the cysteine through the phenylalanine, the CDR3 covers 11 amino acids. CDR3 DNA is the only sequence kept; it has 33 bases, read in frame from the first base. Trimming leaves V shorter by 10 bases and J shorter by 7 bases, with the junction holding 3 bases beyond the gene matches. Based on the germline V gene, the CDR1 and CDR2 sequences are SNHLY and FYNNEI.

This sample is drawn from a study of regulatory T cells in long-lasting Graves disease (dated by TCRdb to the early 2020s). Notes on the research overall: Patients with newly diagnosed Graves' disease had been on antithyroid drugs for under 3 months. The study was registered as a clinical trial and conducted in China. Patients with persistent Graves' disease were compared with patients with newly diagnosed Graves' disease using TCR sequencing and RNA sequencing of peripheral blood. A total of approximately 35 samples were covered by TCR sequencing, comprising approximately 13 persistent and 20 newly diagnosed Graves' disease patients.

On the study overall, not on this receptor specifically: TRBV28, TRBJ1-2 and TRBJ2-5 were preferentially used in persistent disease, while TRBV20-1 and TRBJ2-1 were favored in newly diagnosed disease. Compared with newly diagnosed patients, patients with persistent Graves' disease had lower TCR Shannon entropy and fewer highly expanded clones, which suggests clonal expansion. More public clonotypes were shared among persistent patients (about 2,800) than among newly diagnosed patients (roughly 960). The authors noted that the small sample size was a limitation that may lower accuracy. The study examined only peripheral blood because the primary lesion, thyroid tissue, could not be accessed. Only the TCR beta chain was sequenced and analyzed.

These data were likewise used in another study, on T cells in Graves' hyperthyroidism and ophthalmopathy. The second investigation adds: A patient counted as having stable Graves' hyperthyroidism if no progression to ophthalmopathy occurred over 18 months of follow-up. Hyperthyroidism patients were aged 18 to 65 years and newly diagnosed, with disease duration of less than 2 months. Exclusion was applied to patients with uncontrolled infections, other autoimmune diseases, pregnancy or lactation. Diagnoses were based on clinical symptoms, serum thyroxine and TRAb, thyroid ultrasound and orbital computed tomography. The TCR CDR3 was subjected to a first round of RT-PCR using the HTBI primer set and the Qiagen OneStep RT-PCR kit. Most expanded thyroid clonotypes (frequency above 0.001) were also detected in blood, suggesting blood repertoires may reflect thyroid immune responses. Ophthalmopathy was separated from stable hyperthyroidism by a 13 V-J signature model, with 85% to 90% sensitivity and about 81% specificity obtained in cross-validation and 80%/75% obtained in testing. During validation, the model predicted progression to ophthalmopathy a median of approximately 6 months ahead of onset, with almost 71% sensitivity and 72.22% specificity. To identify distinguishing TCR V-J signatures, a discovery cohort of about a hundred patients was used, comprising fewer than 45 with Graves' ophthalmopathy and some 57 with stable Graves' hyperthyroidism. An independent validation cohort of about 19 hyperthyroidism patients and more than 15 patients who later progressed to ophthalmopathy tested prospective prediction of ophthalmopathy. The 75 to 100 discovery patients were divided at random into training and test sets in a 7:3 ratio. Thyroid tissue and blood T-cell repertoires from about 6 Graves' hyperthyroidism patients were also compared in the study. After blood sampling, hyperthyroidism patients were treated with methimazole at a starting dose of 30 mg daily, and ophthalmopathy patients were treated with high-dose intravenous methylprednisolone. Libraries were constructed in a second round of multiplex PCR, after which size selection and purification were performed. Paired-end sequencing of the libraries was performed with 100 bp reads on an Illumina HiSeq2000. SOAPnuke was used to process the raw data, removing reads that contained adapters or uncalled bases, had a mean Phred below 15, or lacked an exact match to the constant primer or identifier. COPE v1.2.5 was used to merge high-quality paired reads, and clonotypes were defined as unique nucleotide sequences. MiTCR v1.1 was used to align clonotypes to the IMGT TRBV, TRBD and TRBJ reference segments. The analysis included only V-J combinations with a frequency above 0.0001, which together covered around 99% of the repertoires. A TCS score was defined as the ratio between F50 (clonal expansion) and ExV (chaos), using BLOSUM62-based TCRdist between CDR3 peptides within each V-J. Welch's t-statistics and random forest reduced just over 500 V-J features to fewer than 15, which were used in a naive Bayes classifier (R e1071). Sample size was not statistically predetermined, and investigators were not blinded to group allocation. TCR Vbeta CDR3 sequencing of roughly 140 peripheral blood samples (approximately 44 ophthalmopathy, about 74 hyperthyroidism and roughly 17 progressor patients) is reported in the paper.

The chain employs TRBV2 and TRBJ1-2; TRBD1 lines up with 10 middle nucleotides. This sequence originates from a woman aged 25-40 years with Graves disease. Donor details come from another sample of the same person, matched by shared clones. The sample here was peripheral blood mononuclear cells (PBMCs), taken at new diagnosis, from a patient treated with antithyroid drugs. The CDR3 in this case is CAIGQGVGYTF. In nucleotide form, the sequence is TGTGCCATAGGACAGGGGGTTGGCTACACCTTC.